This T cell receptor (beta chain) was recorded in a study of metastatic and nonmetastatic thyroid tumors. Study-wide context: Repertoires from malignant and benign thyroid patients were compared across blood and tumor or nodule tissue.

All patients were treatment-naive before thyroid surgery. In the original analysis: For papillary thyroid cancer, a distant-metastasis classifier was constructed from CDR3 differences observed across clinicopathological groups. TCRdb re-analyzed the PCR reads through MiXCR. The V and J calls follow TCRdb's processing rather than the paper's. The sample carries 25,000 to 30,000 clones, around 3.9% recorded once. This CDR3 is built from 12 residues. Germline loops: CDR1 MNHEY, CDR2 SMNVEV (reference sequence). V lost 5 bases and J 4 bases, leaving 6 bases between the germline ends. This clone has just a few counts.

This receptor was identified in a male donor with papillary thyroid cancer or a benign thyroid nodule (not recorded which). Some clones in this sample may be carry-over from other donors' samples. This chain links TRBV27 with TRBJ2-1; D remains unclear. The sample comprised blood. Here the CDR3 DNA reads TGTGCCAGCAGTCCGAAATACAATGAGCAGTTCTTC. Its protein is CASSPKYNEQFF.